This T cell receptor (beta chain) was identified in a study of shared clonotypes between healthy human individuals. Profiled with immunoSEQ multiplex PCR; TCRdb holds only in-frame clones, not every one. The repertoire consists of around 1.1 million clones, with approximately 78% occurring once and the leading ten covering around 0.6%. The donors, healthy adults who were HIV-negative, had experienced no recent acute infections or vaccinations. The donor cohort consisted entirely of Caucasian adults residing in Nashville, Tennessee. Losses at the gene ends were 8 bases for V and 1 base for J; bases not matched to a gene: 5. Germline CDR1 SGHRS, CDR2 YFSETQ. The CDR3 has 13 residues. Whole-study results and caveats: Donors were few, which limited the genetic and exposure-history diversity represented.

With regard to this clone: Antigen specificity is unknown.

The J gene is TRBJ1-2, the V gene TRBV5-1; 7 nucleotides line up with TRBD1. Material: memory CD4+ T cells from PBMCs. As for subset: CD45RA-negative fraction. This TCR was recovered from a man younger than 35 in good health. Some clones in this sample may be carry-over from other donors' samples. The CDR3, as DNA: TGCGCCAGTAGGGACAGCATTAACTATGGCTACACCTTC. Protein sequence: CASRDSINYGYTF.